One sample yielded the 9 T cell receptor beta chains listed below, sequenced in a study of blood T cell repertoires in COVID-19. Assay: immunoSEQ multiplex PCR; the TCRdb copy retains only in-frame clones and omits some. The sample holds over 200,000 clones; about 89% are singletons and the top ten take about 9.3%. The sequenced sample consisted of PBMCs or T cells enriched from blood (not recorded which). Every receptor here comes from a man in his forties who had recovered from COVID-19.

The chain links TRBV10-3 to TRBJ1-2; the D is unclear. Germline-derived CDR1 and CDR2 are ENHRY and SYGVKD. V was shortened by 6 bases and J by 1 base, with 12 bases between the two germline ends. The CDR3 sequence is 14 residues long. The CDR3 is CAISSYRDNYGYTF. The DNA for the CDR3 is TGTGCCATCAGCAGCTACCGGGATAACTATGGCTACACCTTC.

This clone was observed a single time. The chain has TRBV28 and TRBJ1-3; D is unclear. The CDR3 has 16 residues. V lost 5 bases and J 4 bases, leaving 18 bases between the germline ends. The germline V gene encodes CDR1 MDHEN and CDR2 SYDVKM. The CDR3 nucleotides read TGTGCCAGCAGTCCGACCGTAGCATCACCGGGAAACACCATATATTTT. Protein sequence: CASSPTVASPGNTIYF.

V and J are TRBV27 and TRBJ1-5, with 7 nucleotides matching TRBD1. The V segment lost 1 base and the J segment 5 bases; nucleotides outside the gene matches: 8. Germline V gene lookup returns CDR1 MNHEY and CDR2 SMNVEV (reference sequence). This CDR3 is built from 16 residues. The CDR3 bases are TGTGCCAGCAGTTTATTTGCAGGGGGGTCCGATCAGCCCCAGCATTTT. It encodes CASSLFAGGSDQPQHF.

This chain connects TRBV3-1 (or the pseudogene TRBV3-2) to TRBJ2-2, with TRBD1 as a possible D gene (5 bases). The germline CDR1 and CDR2 sequences are LGHDT and YNNKEL (reference sequence). This CDR3 is built from 13 residues. V was pared by 6 bases and J by 4 bases, with 9 bases between. CDR3 region: CASRQGFTGELFF. The CDR3 bases are TGTGCCAGCAGGCAGGGATTCACCGGGGAGCTGTTTTTT.

The rearrangement joins TRBV2 to TRBJ2-7; 7 positions match TRBD2. In germline, CDR1 is SNHLY, CDR2 FYNNEI. The J segment lost 0 bases and the V segment lost 6 bases, leaving 5 bases of the junction unmatched. The CDR3 runs 14 residues. This CDR3 reads CASRLGGSSYEQYF. DNA for the CDR3: TGTGCCAGCAGATTGGGAGGGAGCTCCTACGAGCAGTACTTC.

This chain uses TRBV7-5 with TRBJ1-2; the table's D gene call, TRBD1, was not cross checked with the DNA. TRBV7-5 is designated a pseudogene. There are 16 residues in the CDR3. The DNA of the CDR3 is TGTGCCAGAAGCTTAGAGGGGACAGGAACTAACTATGGCTACACCTTC. This translates into CARSLEGTGTNYGYTF.

The V gene is TRBV10-1, the J gene TRBJ1-6, with 8 bases fitting TRBD1. Germline lookup yields CDR1 WNHNN and CDR2 SYGVQD (reference sequence). With 0 bases clipped from V and 8 bases from J, the junction kept 3 bases outside the gene matches. This CDR3 region has 15 residues. The CDR3 protein is CASSESTQGDSPLHF. The CDR3 bases are TGCGCCAGCAGTGAGTCGACACAGGGGGATTCACCCCTCCACTTT.

The chain joins TRBV19 to TRBJ2-7, with D possibly being TRBD1 (5 bases). The CDR3 runs 15 residues. The ends were cut back, 1 base at V and 4 bases at J, with 14 bases in the middle. Germline V gives CDR1 LNHDA, CDR2 SQIVND (reference sequence). The CDR3 DNA sequence: TGTGCCAGTAGTATAGGAGGTACAAACAGGTACGAGCAGTACTTC. It translates to CASSIGGTNRYEQYF. Combining the CDR3 with reference TRBV19 and TRBJ2-7 gives the whole variable domain DGGITQSPKYLFRKEGQNVTLSCEQNLNHDAMYWYRQDPGQGLRLIYYSQIVNDFQKGDIAEGYSVSREKKESFPLTVTSAQKNPTAFYLCASSIGGTNRYEQYFGPGTRLTVT.

This chain uses TRBV6-4 with TRBJ1-2; D possibly corresponds to TRBD1 (5 bases). Germline V lookup: CDR1 MRHNA, CDR2 SNTAGT. This CDR3 has 14 amino acids. V was cut by 6 bases and J by 4 bases, with 15 bases left in between. The CDR3 protein is CASRPSGSGYGYTF. The CDR3 DNA sequence: TGTGCCAGCAGGCCATCAGGGTCTGGCTATGGCTACACCTTC.